Listed here are 22 T cell receptor beta chains from one sample, sequenced in a study of early stage breast cancer tumors. The table came from immunoSEQ multiplex PCR; TCRdb's copy has only in-frame clones and leaves some out. Among about 53,000 clones listed, around 90% were seen once. Sequencing was carried out using blood. The origin of the receptors is an older person with breast cancer.

The rearrangement joins TRBV19 to TRBJ1-4; 8 nucleotides match TRBD1. The V gene end was trimmed by 1 base and the J gene end by 7 bases; junction bases not matched to a gene: 5. Germline CDR1 LNHDA, CDR2 SQIVND (reference sequence). The CDR3 spans 15 residues. CDR3 sequence reads: CASSIAAQGGEKLFF. DNA of the CDR3: TGTGCCAGTAGTATAGCGGCACAGGGGGGTGAAAAACTGTTTTTT.

The chain links TRBV6-5 to TRBJ2-3; 8 bases are shared with TRBD1. The CDR3 contains 13 residues. Germline values: CDR1 MNHEY, CDR2 SVGAGI. The V gene end was trimmed by 7 bases and the J gene end by 6 bases; junction bases not matched to a gene: 6. The chain's CDR3 is CASTRTGSDTQYF. The CDR3 coding sequence is TGTGCCAGCACCCGGACAGGGAGCGATACGCAGTATTTT.

This clone was seen only once. The chain combines TRBV7-2 with TRBJ1-5; 7 nucleotides agree with TRBD1. The J segment lost 6 bases and the V segment lost 1 base, leaving 6 bases of the junction unmatched. The CDR3 has 15 residues. CDR1 is SGHTA, CDR2 FQGNSA, per germline. As DNA, the CDR3 is TGTGCCAGCAGCTTAGATCGGGCAGGGGGTCAGCCCCAGCATTTT. This encodes CASSLDRAGGQPQHF. The variable domain in full, completed from reference TRBV7-2 and TRBJ1-5, reads GAGVSQSPSNKVTEKGKDVELRCDPISGHTALYWYRQSLGQGLEFLIYFQGNSAPDKSGLPSDRFSAERTGGSVSTLTIQRTQQEDSAVYLCASSLDRAGGQPQHFGDGTRLSIL.

The chain couples TRBV5-4 to TRBJ2-3; 10 positions match TRBD2. Germline CDR1 is SGHNT and CDR2 is YYREEE (reference sequence). The CDR3 contains 17 residues. After removal of 2 bases from V and 4 bases from J, the junction contained 10 bases not matched to a gene. The CDR3 bases are TGTGCCAGCAGCTTTCCTAGCGGGAGCTTTGGAGCAGATACGCAGTATTTT. This translates into CASSFPSGSFGADTQYF.

The chain links TRBV9 to TRBJ1-1, with a possible D match to TRBD1 (6 bases). The CDR3 has 16 residues. Per the germline V gene, CDR1 is SGDLS and CDR2 is YYNGEE. The germline V and J ends were trimmed by 0 bases and 1 base, with 13 bases remaining between them. The DNA for the CDR3 is TGTGCCAGCAGCGTAGGGTTAGGGGGGGGGAACACTGAAGCTTTCTTT. As protein: CASSVGLGGGNTEAFF.

A word on this clone: The junction differs from germline at one of its ends, possibly a read error. This rearrangement joins TRBV7-2 to TRBJ1-3; no firm D call. The CDR3 extends over 15 amino acids. Per the germline V gene, CDR1 is SGHTA and CDR2 is FQGNSA. CDR3 region: CASSLAAGSGNTIYF. CDR3 sequence (DNA): TGTGCCAGCAGCCTAGCAGCGGGCTCTGGAAACACCATATATTTT.

This chain links TRBV29-1 with TRBJ1-1; 7 bases align to TRBD1. The V and J ends lost 7 bases and 0 bases, in that order; junction bases with no gene match: 5. This CDR3 contains 13 residues. Germline V lookup: CDR1 SQVTM, CDR2 ANQGSEA. CDR3 loop: CSAGDRMNTEAFF. The CDR3 coding sequence is TGCAGCGCTGGGGACAGAATGAACACTGAAGCTTTCTTT. Looking up the rest from reference TRBV29-1 and TRBJ1-1 gives the full variable domain: SAVISQKPSRDICQRGTSLTIQCQVDSQVTMMFWYRQQPGQSLTLIATANQGSEATYESGFVIDKFPISRPNLTFSTLTVSNMSPEDSSIYLCSAGDRMNTEAFFGQGTRLTVV.

The CDR3 coding sequence is TGCGCCAGCAGATCCGGACTCCACGCCCAAGAGACCCAGTACTTC. Protein: CASRSGLHAQETQYF. This sequence joins TRBV5-1 and TRBJ2-5; D possibly corresponds to TRBD2 (5 bases). Germline lookup yields CDR1 SGHRS and CDR2 YFSETQ. V was shortened by 5 bases and J by 1 base, with 15 bases between the two germline ends. This CDR3 has 15 amino acids.

The V gene is TRBV19, the J gene TRBJ1-4; no firm D call. Trimming took off 3 bases at V and 4 bases at J, with 9 bases between the two ends. The CDR3 extends over 14 amino acids. The germline V gene has CDR1 LNHDA and CDR2 SQIVND (reference sequence). The CDR3 is CASSILHYNEKLFF. The CDR3 nucleotides read TGTGCCAGTAGTATCCTACACTATAATGAAAAACTGTTTTTT.

The CDR3 bases are TGTGCCAGCTCACCAGGCACAGCAACTAATGAAAAACTGTTTTTT. Translation gives CASSPGTATNEKLFF. J is TRBJ1-4 and V is TRBV18, with unresolved D. Per the germline V gene, CDR1 is KGHSH and CDR2 is LQKENI. This CDR3 comprises 15 residues. V lost 2 bases, J lost 0 bases, and 7 bases lay in between.

The chain carries TRBV6-1 and TRBJ1-4, with a tentative D call TRBD1 (5 bases). Germline V lookup: CDR1 MNHNS, CDR2 SASEGT. The CDR3 consists of 14 residues. Trimming removed 0 bases from V and 8 bases from J, with 10 bases in between. The CDR3 sequence: CASSEARGNEKLFF. CDR3 in DNA: TGTGCCAGCAGTGAAGCTAGGGGAAACGAAAAACTGTTTTTT.

The chain carries TRBV27 and TRBJ1-6; D unresolved. V dropped 10 bases and J dropped 3 bases, with 10 bases sitting between them. The CDR3 is 13 amino acids. Germline values: CDR1 MNHEY, CDR2 SMNVEV (reference sequence). In DNA form, the CDR3 reads TGTGCCACCTCCTCCTACTATAATTCACCCCTCCACTTT. This gives the protein CATSSYYNSPLHF.

This sequence joins TRBV19 and TRBJ1-5; TRBD1 aligns across 9 bases. The V segment lost 8 bases and the J segment 0 bases; nucleotides outside the gene matches: 14. CDR3 length equals 18 residues. Germline V gene data show CDR1 as LNHDA and CDR2 as SQIVND (reference sequence). This CDR3 reads CASLSGQGGMYSNQPQHF. CDR3 DNA sequence: TGTGCCAGTCTATCGGGACAGGGTGGGATGTATAGCAATCAGCCCCAGCATTTT.

In nucleotides, the CDR3 is TGCGCCAGCAGCCAAGTGGGACACGCTGGAGGCTACACCTTC. Encoded protein: CASSQVGHAGGYTF. The rearrangement joins TRBV4-3 to TRBJ1-2, with D possibly matching TRBD1 (6 bases). Germline CDR1 and CDR2: LGHNA and YSLEER. V lost 1 base, J lost 8 bases, and 14 bases lay in between. The CDR3 totals 14 residues.

The genes are TRBV19 and TRBJ1-5, with 7 positions matching TRBD1. V lost 6 bases to trimming and J lost 5 bases; unmatched junction nucleotides: 4. There are 13 residues in the CDR3. Germline loops: CDR1 LNHDA, CDR2 SQIVND (reference sequence). CDR3 residues: CASRRQGDQPQHF. The CDR3 nucleotides read TGTGCCAGTAGGCGACAGGGTGATCAGCCCCAGCATTTT.

The rearrangement links TRBV6-5 to TRBJ1-4, with 7 nucleotides matching TRBD1. The germline CDR1 and CDR2 sequences are MNHEY and SVGAGI. V trimming: 6 bases; J trimming: 6 bases; junction bases outside the gene matches: 7. This CDR3 has 14 amino acids. As DNA, the CDR3 is TGTGCCAGCAGCCGGGGACAGTCAGATGAAAAACTGTTTTTT. Translating it yields CASSRGQSDEKLFF.

This clone was observed once. The chain links TRBV29-1 to TRBJ2-3; no clear D. This CDR3 is 12 amino acids long. Germline V gives CDR1 SQVTM, CDR2 ANQGSEA. Trimming pared 3 bases from V and 4 bases from J, leaving 8 bases between. In DNA, the CDR3 is TGCAGCGTTGAGTCAGAGGCAGATACGCAGTATTTT. Encoded protein: CSVESEADTQYF.

The chain combines TRBV5-1 with TRBJ2-7; weak D call: TRBD2 (5 bases). The germline V gene has CDR1 SGHRS and CDR2 YFSETQ. The CDR3 contains 14 residues. The V gene lost 0 bases and the J gene lost 5 bases, with 12 bases spanning the gap. The CDR3 sequence is CASSLVSGGDEQYF. As DNA, the CDR3 is TGCGCCAGCAGCTTGGTAAGCGGTGGCGACGAGCAGTACTTC. The variable domain in full, completed from reference TRBV5-1 and TRBJ2-7, reads KAGVTQTPRYLIKTRGQQVTLSCSPISGHRSVSWYQQTPGQGLQFLFEYFSETQRNKGNFPGRFSGRQFSNSRSEMNVSTLELGDSALYLCASSLVSGGDEQYFGPGTRLTVT.

Only one count was recorded for this clone. The chain joins TRBV7-9 to TRBJ2-1; 7 bases map to TRBD2. In germline, CDR1 is SEHNR, CDR2 FQNEAQ (reference sequence). There are 13 residues in the CDR3. With 3 bases clipped from V and 6 bases from J, the junction kept 2 bases outside the gene matches. In DNA, the CDR3 is TGTGCCAGCAGCTTCCTAGCGGCCAATGAGCAGTTCTTC. It yields the protein CASSFLAANEQFF.

This chain uses TRBV7-2 with TRBJ2-2, with TRBD2 matching 7 bases. The CDR3 covers 15 residues. The V gene end was trimmed by 5 bases and the J gene end by 0 bases; junction bases not matched to a gene: 3. Per germline, CDR1 SGHTA and CDR2 FQGNSA. As DNA, the CDR3 is TGTGCCAGCAGCATACTAGCGTCGAACACCGGGGAGCTGTTTTTT. Translating it yields CASSILASNTGELFF.

This clone was counted once. The rearrangement joins TRBV29-1 to TRBJ2-4; 7 nucleotides agree with TRBD1. CDR1 and CDR2 from the germline V gene are SQVTM and ANQGSEA. With V trimmed by 4 bases and J by 2 bases, 8 bases remained unmatched. This CDR3 is built from 15 residues. CDR3 nucleotide sequence: TGCAGCGTTGTTGGGCCAGGGGGACCCAAAAACATTCAGTACTTC. It yields the protein CSVVGPGGPKNIQYF.

Remarks on this clone: At one boundary the junction diverges from the germline segment, which might be a read error. This chain uses TRBV5-6 with TRBJ2-3; the match to TRBD2 covers 8 bases. Germline CDR1 and CDR2: SGHDT and YYEEEE. The CDR3 has 15 amino acids. DNA of the CDR3: TGTGCCAGCAGCTTGGAAGCGGGGGCCACAGATACGCAGTACTTT. This gives the protein CASSLEAGATDTQYF.